Detailed here is one T cell receptor (beta chain). Its target is not known. TCRdb re-called the 5' RACE reads; one entry per CDR3 protein, DNA not given. This sample's table reports about 460,000 distinct CDR3 sequences. These data originate in a study of T cells expressing NK-cell markers. Study-wide results and caveats: In a handful of donors, dominant NKG2C+ clonotypes were roughly 1.0-8% of CD8+ T cells.

This CDR3 is built from 16 residues. Source material: blood T cells: a sorted CD56 or NKG2C T cell subset, CD4+ or CD8+ T cells, or bulk PBMC T cells (not recorded which). The chain recombines TRBV12-3 or TRBV12-4 with TRBJ2-2; TCRdb picks TRBD1, but there is no DNA to check that call. The source of this sequence is a woman in her forties or fifties in good health. CDR3 sequence reads: CASSLGQGAPTGELFF.